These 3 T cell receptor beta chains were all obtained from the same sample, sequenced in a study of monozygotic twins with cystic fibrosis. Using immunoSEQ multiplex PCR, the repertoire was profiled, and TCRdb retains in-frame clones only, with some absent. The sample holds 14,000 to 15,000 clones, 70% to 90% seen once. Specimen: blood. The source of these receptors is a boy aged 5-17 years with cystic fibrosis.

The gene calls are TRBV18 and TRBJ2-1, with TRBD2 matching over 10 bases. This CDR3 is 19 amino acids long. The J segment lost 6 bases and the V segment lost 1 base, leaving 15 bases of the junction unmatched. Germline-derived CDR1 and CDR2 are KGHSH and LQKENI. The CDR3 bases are TGTGCCAGCTCACCACGACTAGCGGGCTCCAAAGAGGGAGGCAATGAGCAGTTCTTC. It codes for CASSPRLAGSKEGGNEQFF. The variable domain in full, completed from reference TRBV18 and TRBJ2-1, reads NAGVMQNPRHLVRRRGQEARLRCSPMKGHSHVYWYRQLPEEGLKFMVYLQKENIIDESGMPKERFSAEFPKEGPSILRIQQVVRGDSAAYFCASSPRLAGSKEGGNEQFFGPGTRLTVL.

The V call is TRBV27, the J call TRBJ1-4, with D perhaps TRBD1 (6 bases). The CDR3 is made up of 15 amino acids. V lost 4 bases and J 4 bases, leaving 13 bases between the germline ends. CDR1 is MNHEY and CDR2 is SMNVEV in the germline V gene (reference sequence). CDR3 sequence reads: CASSWGHGDNEKLFF. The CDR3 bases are TGTGCCAGCAGTTGGGGACACGGGGATAATGAAAAACTGTTTTTT.

Here the CDR3 DNA reads TGTGCCAGCAGCACCGGGATCTATGGCTACACCTTC. Amino acid sequence: CASSTGIYGYTF. J is TRBJ1-2 and V is TRBV28, with D unclear. The CDR3 length is 12 residues. Per the germline V gene, CDR1 is MDHEN and CDR2 is SYDVKM. V shed 6 bases and J shed 4 bases, with 9 bases lying between them.